Each of the 14 T cell receptor beta chains below was sequenced from the same sample in a study of cytomegalovirus exposure and HLA in healthy donors. Primers for the PCR totalled 60 Vbeta and 13 Jbeta. TCRdb keeps only in-frame clones here, not all; method: immunoSEQ multiplex PCR. The table has about 160,000 clones, 65% to 90% seen once; the top ten hold around 1.8%. Sequences were obtained from PBMCs. Receptor source: a woman aged 18-29 years in good health and CMV-seronegative.

The CDR3 protein is CASSYSGHTQETQYF. CDR3 nucleotide sequence: TGTGCCAGCAGTTACTCGGGGCATACCCAAGAGACCCAGTACTTC. The rearrangement links TRBV6-5 to TRBJ2-5; D may be TRBD1 (5 bases). The CDR3 totals 15 residues. V shed 0 bases and J shed 1 base, with 9 bases lying between them. CDR1 and CDR2 (germline): MNHEY, SVGAGI.

The chain combines TRBV11-3 with TRBJ1-1, with D tentatively TRBD1 (5 bases). Trimming cost V 2 bases and J 1 base, with 5 bases left between them. The CDR3 is made up of 13 amino acids. Germline assignment: CDR1 SGHNT and CDR2 YENEEA. This CDR3 is CASSLTGNTEAFF. In DNA form, the CDR3 reads TGTGCCAGCAGCTTAACAGGGAACACTGAAGCTTTCTTT.

This chain connects TRBV7-2 to TRBJ1-5; D ambiguous. The length of the CDR3 is 15 residues. Germline CDR1 is SGHTA and CDR2 is FQGNSA. V was cut by 1 base and J by 1 base, with 8 bases left in between. CDR3 bases: TGTGCCAGCAGCTTAGGCAGCAGGAGCAATCAGCCCCAGCATTTT. This codes for CASSLGSRSNQPQHF. Full variable domain (remainder filled in from reference TRBV7-2 and TRBJ1-5): GAGVSQSPSNKVTEKGKDVELRCDPISGHTALYWYRQSLGQGLEFLIYFQGNSAPDKSGLPSDRFSAERTGGSVSTLTIQRTQQEDSAVYLCASSLGSRSNQPQHFGDGTRLSIL.

The chain joins TRBV9 to TRBJ2-1; TRBD2 might be the D (5 bases). V gave up 4 bases and J gave up 8 bases, with 10 bases separating them. The CDR3 length is 12 residues. Germline CDR1 SGDLS, CDR2 YYNGEE. The CDR3 nucleotides are TGTGCCAGCAGCCTAGTTAGCGATGAGCAGTTCTTC. Translating it yields CASSLVSDEQFF. The whole variable domain, remainder taken from reference TRBV9 and TRBJ2-1, is DSGVTQTPKHLITATGQRVTLRCSPRSGDLSVYWYQQSLDQGLQFLIQYYNGEERAKGNILERFSAQQFPDLHSELNLSSLELGDSALYFCASSLVSDEQFFGPGTRLTVL.

The gene calls are TRBV7-9 and TRBJ2-1; a weak D match, TRBD1 (6 bases). Looked up from germline, CDR1 is SEHNR and CDR2 is FQNEAQ (reference sequence). This CDR3 comprises 15 residues. Trimming shortened V by 2 bases and J by 10 bases, and 18 bases separated the two germline ends. In DNA, the CDR3 is TGTGCCAGCAGCTTATTAACCGGGACAACGGGCGAGCAGTTCTTC. Translated: CASSLLTGTTGEQFF.

This clone has just a few counts. The chain is built from TRBV18 and TRBJ1-5; D gene ambiguous. The germline gives CDR1 KGHSH, CDR2 LQKENI. V lost 8 bases, J lost 5 bases, and 16 bases lay in between. The CDR3 consists of 14 residues. CDR3 sequence (DNA): TGTGCCAGCCGTGACACAGCGGGCGATCAGCCCCAGCATTTT. Protein sequence: CASRDTAGDQPQHF.

Turning to this clone: Within the sample, other DNA sequences also encode this same CDR3. V gene TRBV4-1 combines with J gene TRBJ1-1, with 7 bases aligning to TRBD1. The CDR3 runs 13 residues. Germline V gene sequence: CDR1 MGHRA, CDR2 YSYEKL. The V segment lost 3 bases and the J segment 4 bases; nucleotides outside the gene matches: 2. CDR3 DNA sequence: TGCGCCAGCAGCCAGACAGGGTCCACTGAAGCTTTCTTT. Its translation: CASSQTGSTEAFF.

The V and J genes are TRBV5-8 and TRBJ1-4; 10 positions agree with TRBD1. Trimming removed 3 bases from V and 7 bases from J; junction bases left unmatched: 6. Per germline, CDR1 SGHTS and CDR2 YDEGEE. The CDR3 has 15 residues. CDR3 sequence reads: CASSWGTGDSEKLFF. The CDR3 DNA reads as TGTGCCAGCAGCTGGGGGACAGGGGATAGTGAAAAACTGTTTTTT.

The CDR3 reads CASSENRGYEQYF. CDR3 nucleotides: TGTGCCAGCAGTGAGAACAGGGGCTACGAGCAGTACTTC. This chain joins TRBV6-5 and TRBJ2-7; 7 positions agree with TRBD1. The CDR3 has 13 residues. The V segment lost 5 bases and the J segment 3 bases; nucleotides outside the gene matches: 4. Germline CDR1 MNHEY, CDR2 SVGAGI.

The gene calls are TRBV2 and TRBJ1-4, with D unclear. The CDR3 totals 13 residues. Trimming cost V 2 bases and J 4 bases, with 5 bases left between them. Germline V gene lookup returns CDR1 SNHLY and CDR2 FYNNEI. The CDR3 here is CASSEILNEKLFF. The CDR3 coding sequence is TGTGCCAGCAGTGAAATCCTTAATGAAAAACTGTTTTTT.

This rearrangement joins TRBV10-3 to TRBJ1-5; TRBD1 aligns across 8 bases. V shed 10 bases and J 7 bases; nucleotides not matched to a gene: 6. The germline CDR1 and CDR2 sequences are ENHRY and SYGVKD. The CDR3 length is 12 residues. CDR3 bases: TGTGCCACGCAGGGGGCAGGGCAGCCCCAGCATTTT. Translating it yields CATQGAGQPQHF.

This sequence joins TRBV9 and TRBJ1-1; D gene ambiguous. There are 16 residues in the CDR3. Germline V gene sequence: CDR1 SGDLS, CDR2 YYNGEE. The V end was cut by 0 bases, the J end by 1 base, with 13 bases between. CDR3 DNA sequence: TGTGCCAGCAGCGTAGGAGCGGCCGCCTGGAACACTGAAGCTTTCTTT. Translated, it gives CASSVGAAAWNTEAFF.

This clone was counted a single time. The gene calls are TRBV11-2 and TRBJ2-7; 11 bases are shared with TRBD2. Germline CDR1 and CDR2: SGHAT and FQNNGV. The CDR3 contains 15 residues. With 6 bases clipped from V and 5 bases from J, the junction kept 9 bases outside the gene matches. CDR3 protein: CASRATSGSGHEQYF. The DNA for the CDR3 is TGTGCCAGCAGGGCTACTAGCGGGAGTGGCCACGAGCAGTACTTC.

Only a few counts were recorded for this clone. In DNA, the CDR3 is TGTGCCAGGCGGGGGGGAGGGACCGGGGAGCTGTTTTTT. Its translation is CARRGGGTGELFF. V gene TRBV2 combines with J gene TRBJ2-2, with 9 positions matching TRBD2. The CDR3 runs 13 residues. Germline V gene lookup returns CDR1 SNHLY and CDR2 FYNNEI. V lost 9 bases, J lost 5 bases, and 4 bases stayed unmatched.